Following are 18 T cell receptor beta chains from one sample sequenced in a study of OX40 agonist ivuxolimab in advanced cancers. Sequencing used immunoSEQ multiplex PCR; TCRdb keeps in-frame clones, though not all of them. The table records fewer than 100,000 clones, about 89% of them present only once. Here the sequenced sample was CD4+ or CD8+ T cells sorted from blood, taken in a trial of the OX40 agonist ivuxolimab. The receptor set was obtained from an adult with an advanced solid tumor such as melanoma, head and neck, liver or kidney cancer.

V is TRBV7-9 and J is TRBJ2-1; maybe TRBD2 (6 bases). V was pared by 5 bases and J by 9 bases, with 14 bases between. The length of the CDR3 is 13 residues. Germline loops: CDR1 SEHNR, CDR2 FQNEAQ (reference sequence). CDR3 residues: CASSEIAVAEQFF. The DNA of the CDR3 is TGTGCCAGCAGCGAGATAGCGGTCGCTGAGCAGTTCTTC.

The chain uses TRBV5-1 and TRBJ1-3; D is ambiguous. The V end was cut by 4 bases, the J end by 0 bases, with 14 bases between. The CDR3 runs 16 residues. Per the germline V gene, CDR1 is SGHRS and CDR2 is YFSETQ. CDR3 bases: TGCGCCAGCAGCATAGATTTTGCGTTCTCTGGAAACACCATATATTTT. Its translation: CASSIDFAFSGNTIYF. The whole variable domain, filled in from reference TRBV5-1 and TRBJ1-3, reads KAGVTQTPRYLIKTRGQQVTLSCSPISGHRSVSWYQQTPGQGLQFLFEYFSETQRNKGNFPGRFSGRQFSNSRSEMNVSTLELGDSALYLCASSIDFAFSGNTIYFGEGSWLTVV.

This chain uses TRBV4-2 with TRBJ2-5, with 16 bases matching TRBD2. CDR3 length equals 17 residues. J was trimmed by 1 base and V by 7 bases; bases with no gene match: 6. Germline values: CDR1 LGHNA, CDR2 YNFKEQ. Here the CDR3 DNA reads TGTGCCAGCACCCTTGGGACTAGCGGGGGGGGCCAAGAGACCCAGTACTTC. Translation: CASTLGTSGGGQETQYF.

The chain combines TRBV6-5 with TRBJ1-1; D unclear. V dropped 0 bases and J dropped 6 bases, with 17 bases sitting between them. This CDR3 has 16 residues. Germline CDR1 MNHEY, CDR2 SVGAGI. CDR3 amino acids: CASSYSGTGSQAEAFF. In nucleotides, the CDR3 is TGTGCCAGCAGTTACTCGGGTACGGGTAGCCAGGCTGAAGCTTTCTTT.

The V and J genes are TRBV9 and TRBJ2-1; 9 bases fit TRBD2. V trimming: 6 bases; J trimming: 4 bases; junction bases outside the gene matches: 8. The germline gives CDR1 SGDLS, CDR2 YYNGEE. CDR3 length: 15 amino acids. The CDR3 is CASTTGLASYNEQFF. CDR3 nucleotides: TGTGCCAGCACCACCGGACTAGCGAGTTACAATGAGCAGTTCTTC. The full variable domain, rest sourced from reference TRBV9 and TRBJ2-1, is DSGVTQTPKHLITATGQRVTLRCSPRSGDLSVYWYQQSLDQGLQFLIQYYNGEERAKGNILERFSAQQFPDLHSELNLSSLELGDSALYFCASTTGLASYNEQFFGPGTRLTVL.

The CDR3 loop reads CASSFGGNRETQYF. The CDR3 bases are TGTGCCAGCAGTTTTGGTGGGAACCGAGAGACCCAGTACTTC. The chain is built from TRBV28 and TRBJ2-5; D ambiguous. V was clipped by 3 bases and J by 4 bases, with 12 bases between them. This CDR3 spans 14 amino acids. Germline values: CDR1 MDHEN, CDR2 SYDVKM.

The chain recombines TRBV10-1 with TRBJ2-2, with D unclear. The ends were cut back, 0 bases at V and 7 bases at J, with 6 bases in the middle. Germline V gene sequence: CDR1 WNHNN, CDR2 SYGVQD (reference sequence). CDR3 size: 13 residues. CDR3 protein: CASSESRIGELFF. The CDR3 DNA reads TGCGCCAGCAGTGAGTCTCGAATCGGGGAGCTGTTTTTT.

The chain has TRBV28 and TRBJ2-1; 9 nucleotides agree with TRBD2. Per germline, CDR1 MDHEN and CDR2 SYDVKM. V gave up 0 bases and J gave up 7 bases; unmatched junction bases: 10. The CDR3 runs 17 residues. CDR3 loop: CASSLWGSSGNLNEQFF. The CDR3, as DNA: TGTGCCAGCAGTTTATGGGGGTCTAGCGGGAACCTGAATGAGCAGTTCTTC.

The chain is built from TRBV7-8 and TRBJ2-7; D is unclear. V was shortened by 3 bases and J by 6 bases, with 9 bases between the two germline ends. CDR3 length: 12 amino acids. The germline gives CDR1 SGHVS, CDR2 FQNEAQ. DNA of the CDR3: TGTGCCAGCAGCTTTCAGTTTGGCGAGCAGTACTTC. Its translation is CASSFQFGEQYF.

The sample holds one count of this clone. The genes are TRBV27 and TRBJ2-3, with 8 bases lining up with TRBD2. V shed 0 bases and J 6 bases; nucleotides not matched to a gene: 8. The CDR3 has 16 amino acids. CDR1 and CDR2 (germline): MNHEY, SMNVEV (reference sequence). The CDR3 bases are TGTGCCAGCAGTTTATCGGTCGGGAGGGCCTTGGATACGCAGTATTTT. It specifies CASSLSVGRALDTQYF.

A few counts support this clone. The gene calls are TRBV28 and TRBJ2-5; TRBD2 matches at 9 bases. Germline V gene data show CDR1 as MDHEN and CDR2 as SYDVKM. The trim removed 5 bases at V and 5 bases at J, leaving 6 bases unmatched. CDR3 length: 14 amino acids. Here the CDR3 DNA reads TGTGCCAGCAGTGAGGCGGGGGGGCGGGAGACCCAGTACTTC. Protein sequence: CASSEAGGRETQYF.

This clone was seen more than once but under ten times. V is TRBV10-1 and J is TRBJ1-1; tentatively, D is TRBD1 (5 bases). In germline, CDR1 is WNHNN, CDR2 SYGVQD (reference sequence). The CDR3 covers 13 residues. V lost 6 bases and J lost 0, with 8 bases in between. CDR3 protein: CASRGRVNTEAFF. In DNA, the CDR3 is TGCGCCAGCAGAGGCAGGGTGAACACTGAAGCTTTCTTT.

This rearrangement joins TRBV13 to TRBJ2-3; no clear D. The CDR3 extends over 16 amino acids. V was pared by 4 bases and J by 0 bases, with 14 bases between. Germline loops: CDR1 PRHDT, CDR2 FYEKMQ (reference sequence). The CDR3 reads CASSSSGGRSTDTQYF. The CDR3 region has the DNA TGTGCCAGCAGCTCCTCGGGTGGGCGGAGCACAGATACGCAGTATTTT.

The genes are TRBV9 and TRBJ2-3; tentative D call: TRBD2 (5 bases). The CDR3 has 14 residues. Germline CDR1 is SGDLS and CDR2 is YYNGEE. Trimming took 0 bases from V and 5 from J, leaving 10 bases between them. CDR3 in amino acids: CASSVGVLGDTQYF. As DNA, the CDR3 is TGTGCCAGCAGCGTAGGGGTACTAGGAGATACGCAGTATTTT.

The chain links TRBV6-6 to TRBJ2-7, with D perhaps matching TRBD1 or TRBD2 (5 bases each). V was pared by 0 bases and J by 3 bases, with 9 bases between. The CDR3 is made up of 14 amino acids. Germline V gene data show CDR1 as MNHNY and CDR2 as SVGAGI (reference sequence). CDR3 coding DNA: TGTGCCAGCAGTTACTCGGGGGTAGGCTACGAGCAGTACTTC. It yields the protein CASSYSGVGYEQYF.

The chain links TRBV7-6 to TRBJ2-1; 9 positions agree with TRBD2. CDR3 length: 15 amino acids. V lost 2 bases and J lost 6; bases outside the gene matches: 5. Germline CDR1 reads SGHVS; CDR2 reads FNYEAQ. As DNA, the CDR3 is TGTGCCAGCAGCTTAAGCGGGAGGTACGGCAATGAGCAGTTCTTC. Translating it yields CASSLSGRYGNEQFF.

This clone was seen a handful of times. The chain carries TRBV6-1 and TRBJ1-6; D call uncertain. This CDR3 is built from 13 residues. Per germline, CDR1 MNHNS and CDR2 SASEGT. V lost 8 bases and J 3 bases, leaving 8 bases between the germline ends. The CDR3 region has the DNA TGTGCCAGCGAAACCGACTATAATTCACCCCTCCACTTT. Encoded protein: CASETDYNSPLHF.

This chain connects TRBV6-6 to TRBJ1-1; 7 bases align to TRBD1. The junction had 11 bases not matched to a gene; V was cut back by 4 bases and J by 6 bases. The CDR3 totals 15 residues. Germline loops: CDR1 MNHNY, CDR2 SVGAGI (reference sequence). The CDR3 spells CASSWRAGGGPEAFF. In DNA form, the CDR3 reads TGTGCCAGCAGTTGGCGGGCAGGGGGGGGACCTGAAGCTTTCTTT.